This T cell receptor (beta chain) was found in a study of CD8+CD57+ T cells in acquired aplastic anemia. Study-level background: Quantities of DNA derived from sorted CD4+ and CD8+ cells averaged around 3 ug.

TCR beta VDJ and CDR3 profiles were obtained from a genomic DNA template. TCRdb passed the reads through MiXCR, listing each CDR3 protein once. There are 200,000 or so distinct CDR3 sequences in the sample; under 50% occur only once, and around 20% lies in the top ten. The CDR3 loop spans 16 amino acids. V shed 4 bases, J shed 0 bases, and the junction held 8 bases outside the gene matches. Per germline, CDR1 SGHRS and CDR2 YFSETQ. Before being chosen for sequencing, patients had shown CD8+CD57+ cell expansion by flow cytometry. The V call is TRBV5-1, the J call TRBJ2-7, with TRBD1 matching 9 bases. The source of this sequence is a human donor with aplastic anemia. The material sequenced was sorted CD4+, CD8+, or CD8+CD57+ T cells (not recorded which) from PBMCs. The CDR3 nucleotides read TGCGCCAGCAGCCAGTACGGGACAGGGCGCTCCTACGAGCAGTACTTC. Encoded protein: CASSQYGTGRSYEQYF.